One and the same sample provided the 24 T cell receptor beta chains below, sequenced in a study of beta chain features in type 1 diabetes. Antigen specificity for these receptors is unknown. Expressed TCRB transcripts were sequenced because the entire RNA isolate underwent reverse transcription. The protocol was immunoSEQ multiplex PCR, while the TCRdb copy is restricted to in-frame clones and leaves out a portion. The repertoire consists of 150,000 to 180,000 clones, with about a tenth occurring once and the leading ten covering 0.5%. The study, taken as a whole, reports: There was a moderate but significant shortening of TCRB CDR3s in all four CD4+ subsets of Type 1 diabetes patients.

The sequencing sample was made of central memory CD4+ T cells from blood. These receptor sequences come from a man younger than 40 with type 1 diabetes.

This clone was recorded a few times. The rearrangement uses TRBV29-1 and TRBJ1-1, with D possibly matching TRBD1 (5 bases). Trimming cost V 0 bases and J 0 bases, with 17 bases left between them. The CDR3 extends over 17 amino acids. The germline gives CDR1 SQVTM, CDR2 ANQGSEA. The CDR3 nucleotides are TGCAGCGTTGAAGATCGGGGGGGACTGAACCTGAACACTGAAGCTTTCTTT. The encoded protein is CSVEDRGGLNLNTEAFF.

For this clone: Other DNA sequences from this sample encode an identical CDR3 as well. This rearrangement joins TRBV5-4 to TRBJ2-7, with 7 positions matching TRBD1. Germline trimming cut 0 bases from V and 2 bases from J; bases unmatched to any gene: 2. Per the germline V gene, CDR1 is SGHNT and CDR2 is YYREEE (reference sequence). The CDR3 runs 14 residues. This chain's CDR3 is CASSLDQGAYEQYF. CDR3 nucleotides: TGTGCCAGCAGCTTGGACCAGGGGGCCTACGAGCAGTACTTC.

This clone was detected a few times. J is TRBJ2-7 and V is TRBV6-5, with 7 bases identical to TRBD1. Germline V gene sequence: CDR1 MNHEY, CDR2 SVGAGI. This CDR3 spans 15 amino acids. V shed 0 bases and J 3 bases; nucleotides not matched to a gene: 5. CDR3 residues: CASSYSGQENYEQYF. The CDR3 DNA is TGTGCCAGCAGTTACTCAGGACAGGAGAACTACGAGCAGTACTTC.

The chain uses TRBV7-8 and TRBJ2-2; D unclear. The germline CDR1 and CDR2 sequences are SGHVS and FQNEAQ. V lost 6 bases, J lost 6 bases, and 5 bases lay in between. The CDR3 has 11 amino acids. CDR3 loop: CASSRAGELFF. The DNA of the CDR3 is TGTGCCAGCAGTCGGGCCGGGGAGCTGTTTTTT. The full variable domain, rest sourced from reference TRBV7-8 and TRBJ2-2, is GAGVSQSPRYKVAKRGQDVALRCDPISGHVSLFWYQQALGQGPEFLTYFQNEAQLDKSGLPSDRFFAERPEGSVSTLKIQRTQQEDSAVYLCASSRAGELFFGEGSRLTVL.

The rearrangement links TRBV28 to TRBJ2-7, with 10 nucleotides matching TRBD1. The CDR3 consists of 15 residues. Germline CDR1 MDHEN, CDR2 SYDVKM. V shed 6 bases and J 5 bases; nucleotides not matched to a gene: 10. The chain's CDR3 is CASSVLGTGDHEQYF. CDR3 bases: TGTGCCAGCAGCGTACTCGGGACAGGGGATCACGAGCAGTACTTC.

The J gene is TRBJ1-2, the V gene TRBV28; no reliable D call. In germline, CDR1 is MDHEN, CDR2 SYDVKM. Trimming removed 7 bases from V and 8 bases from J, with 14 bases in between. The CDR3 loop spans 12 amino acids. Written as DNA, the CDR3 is TGTGCCAGCACCACCAATTTACTCGGCTACACCTTC. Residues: CASTTNLLGYTF.

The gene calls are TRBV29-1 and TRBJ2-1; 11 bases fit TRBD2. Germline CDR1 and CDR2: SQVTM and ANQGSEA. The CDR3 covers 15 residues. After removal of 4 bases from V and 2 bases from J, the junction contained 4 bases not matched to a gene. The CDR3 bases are TGCAGCGTTGGTGTGACTAGCGGGACCTACAATGAGCAGTTCTTC. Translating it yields CSVGVTSGTYNEQFF.

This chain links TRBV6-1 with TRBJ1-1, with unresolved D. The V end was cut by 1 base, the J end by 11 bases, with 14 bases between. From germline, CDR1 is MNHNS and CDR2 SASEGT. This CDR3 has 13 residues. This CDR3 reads CASSEVDNYRAFF. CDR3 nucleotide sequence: TGTGCCAGCAGTGAAGTTGACAATTATCGGGCTTTCTTT.

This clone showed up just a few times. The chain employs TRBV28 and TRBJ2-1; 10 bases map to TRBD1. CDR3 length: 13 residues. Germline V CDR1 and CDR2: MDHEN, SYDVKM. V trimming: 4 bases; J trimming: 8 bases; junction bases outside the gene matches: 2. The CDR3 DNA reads TGTGCCAGCAGTTCAGGACAGGGGGATGAGCAGTTCTTC. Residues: CASSSGQGDEQFF. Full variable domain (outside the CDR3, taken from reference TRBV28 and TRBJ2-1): DVKVTQSSRYLVKRTGEKVFLECVQDMDHENMFWYRQDPGLGLRLIYFSYDVKMKEKGDIPEGYSVSREKKERFSLILESASTNQTSMYLCASSSGQGDEQFFGPGTRLTVL.

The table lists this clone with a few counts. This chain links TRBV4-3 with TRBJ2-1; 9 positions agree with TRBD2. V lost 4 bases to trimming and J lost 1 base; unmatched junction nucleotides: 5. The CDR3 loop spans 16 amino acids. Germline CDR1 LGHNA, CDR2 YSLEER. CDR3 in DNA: TGCGCCAGCAGCCCCTTTGCGGGAGGGTCCTACAATGAGCAGTTCTTC. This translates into CASSPFAGGSYNEQFF.

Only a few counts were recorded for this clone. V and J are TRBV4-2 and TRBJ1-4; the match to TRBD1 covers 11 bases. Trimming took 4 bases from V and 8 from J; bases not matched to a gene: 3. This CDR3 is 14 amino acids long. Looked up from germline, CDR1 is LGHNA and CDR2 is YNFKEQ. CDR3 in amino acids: CASSLGQGVEKLFF. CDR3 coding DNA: TGTGCCAGCAGCCTGGGACAGGGGGTCGAAAAACTGTTTTTT.

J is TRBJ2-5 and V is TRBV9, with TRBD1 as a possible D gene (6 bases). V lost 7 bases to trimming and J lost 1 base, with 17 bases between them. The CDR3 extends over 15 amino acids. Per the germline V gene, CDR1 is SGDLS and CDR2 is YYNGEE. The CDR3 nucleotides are TGTGCCAGCGGACTCCAGGGACATATCCAAGAGACCCAGTACTTC. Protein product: CASGLQGHIQETQYF. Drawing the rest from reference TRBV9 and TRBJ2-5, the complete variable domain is DSGVTQTPKHLITATGQRVTLRCSPRSGDLSVYWYQQSLDQGLQFLIQYYNGEERAKGNILERFSAQQFPDLHSELNLSSLELGDSALYFCASGLQGHIQETQYFGPGTRLLVL.

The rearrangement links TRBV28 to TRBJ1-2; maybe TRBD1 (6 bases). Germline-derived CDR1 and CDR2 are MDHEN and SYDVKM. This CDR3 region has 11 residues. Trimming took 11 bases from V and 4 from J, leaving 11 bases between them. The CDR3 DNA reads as TGTGCCTCACAAGGGGGCTATGGCTACACCTTC. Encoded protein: CASQGGYGYTF.

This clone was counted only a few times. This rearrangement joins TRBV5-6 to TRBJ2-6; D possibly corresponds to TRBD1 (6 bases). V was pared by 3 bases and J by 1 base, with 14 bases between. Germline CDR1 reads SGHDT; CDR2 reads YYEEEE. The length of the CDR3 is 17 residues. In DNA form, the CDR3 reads TGTGCCAGCAGCTCTAATTTTAGGGGGTCTGGGGCCAACGTCCTGACTTTC. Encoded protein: CASSSNFRGSGANVLTF.

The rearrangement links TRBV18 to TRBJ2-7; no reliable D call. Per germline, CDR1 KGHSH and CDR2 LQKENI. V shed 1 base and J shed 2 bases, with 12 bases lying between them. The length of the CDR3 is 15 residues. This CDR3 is CASSPQSDTTYEQYF. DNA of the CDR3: TGTGCCAGCTCACCACAATCCGATACAACCTACGAGCAGTACTTC. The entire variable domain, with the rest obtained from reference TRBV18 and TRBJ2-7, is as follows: NAGVMQNPRHLVRRRGQEARLRCSPMKGHSHVYWYRQLPEEGLKFMVYLQKENIIDESGMPKERFSAEFPKEGPSILRIQQVVRGDSAAYFCASSPQSDTTYEQYFGPGTRLTVT.

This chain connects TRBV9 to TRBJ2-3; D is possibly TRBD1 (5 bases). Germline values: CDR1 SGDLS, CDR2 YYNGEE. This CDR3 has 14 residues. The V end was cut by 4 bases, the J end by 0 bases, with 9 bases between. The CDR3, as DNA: TGTGCCAGCAGCACACGACAGAGCACAGATACGCAGTATTTT. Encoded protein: CASSTRQSTDTQYF.

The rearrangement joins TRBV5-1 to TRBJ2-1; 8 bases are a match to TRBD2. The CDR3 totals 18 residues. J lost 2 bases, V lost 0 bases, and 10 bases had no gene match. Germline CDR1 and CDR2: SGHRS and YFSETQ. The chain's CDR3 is CASSLVPLTSGTYNEQFF. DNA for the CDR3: TGCGCCAGCAGCTTGGTTCCCCTCACTAGCGGCACCTACAATGAGCAGTTCTTC.

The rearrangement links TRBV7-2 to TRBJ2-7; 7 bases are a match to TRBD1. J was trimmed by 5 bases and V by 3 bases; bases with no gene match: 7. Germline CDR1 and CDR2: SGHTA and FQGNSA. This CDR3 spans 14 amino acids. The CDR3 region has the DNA TGTGCCAGCAGCTTTTTGGACAGGAATCACGAGCAGTACTTC. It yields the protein CASSFLDRNHEQYF.

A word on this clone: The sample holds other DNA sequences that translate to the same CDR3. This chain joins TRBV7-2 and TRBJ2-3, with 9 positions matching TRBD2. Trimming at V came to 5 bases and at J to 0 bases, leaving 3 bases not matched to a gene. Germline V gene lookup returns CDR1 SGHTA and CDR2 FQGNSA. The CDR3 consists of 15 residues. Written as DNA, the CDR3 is TGTGCCAGCAGCCTCGGACTAGCGAGCACAGATACGCAGTATTTT. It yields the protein CASSLGLASTDTQYF.

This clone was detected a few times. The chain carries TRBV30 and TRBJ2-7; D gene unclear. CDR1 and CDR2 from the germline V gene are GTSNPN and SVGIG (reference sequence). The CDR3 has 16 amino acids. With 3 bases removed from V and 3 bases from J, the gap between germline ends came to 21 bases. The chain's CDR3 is CAWSALPGSVDYEQYF. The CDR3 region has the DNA TGTGCCTGGAGCGCCCTGCCGGGTTCGGTCGACTACGAGCAGTACTTC.

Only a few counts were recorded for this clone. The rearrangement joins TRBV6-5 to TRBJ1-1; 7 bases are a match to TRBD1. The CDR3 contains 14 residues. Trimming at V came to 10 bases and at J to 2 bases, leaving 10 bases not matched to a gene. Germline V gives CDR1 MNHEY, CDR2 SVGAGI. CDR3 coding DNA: TGTGCCACCAGACAGGGAGGGAGTAACACTGAAGCTTTCTTT. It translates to CATRQGGSNTEAFF.

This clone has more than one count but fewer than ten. The chain's CDR3 is CSASGRGDTGELFF. CDR3 DNA sequence: TGCAGCGCTAGCGGGAGAGGAGACACCGGGGAGCTGTTTTTT. V gene TRBV29-1 combines with J gene TRBJ2-2, with 10 positions matching TRBD2. The V gene end was trimmed by 7 bases and the J gene end by 3 bases; junction bases not matched to a gene: 5. Per the germline V gene, CDR1 is SQVTM and CDR2 is ANQGSEA. The CDR3 has 14 amino acids.

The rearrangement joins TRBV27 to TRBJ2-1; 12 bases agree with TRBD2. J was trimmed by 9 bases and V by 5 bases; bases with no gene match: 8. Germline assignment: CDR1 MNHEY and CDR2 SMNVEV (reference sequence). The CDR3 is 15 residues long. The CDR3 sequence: CASSLRTSGIREQFF. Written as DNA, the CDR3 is TGTGCCAGCAGTCTACGGACTAGCGGGATACGTGAGCAGTTCTTC.

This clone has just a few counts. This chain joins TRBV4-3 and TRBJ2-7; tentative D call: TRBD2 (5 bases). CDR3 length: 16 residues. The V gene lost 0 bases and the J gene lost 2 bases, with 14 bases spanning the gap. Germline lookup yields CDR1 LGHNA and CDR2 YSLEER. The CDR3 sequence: CASSQDLGVLAYEQYF. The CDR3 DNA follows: TGCGCCAGCAGCCAAGATCTCGGGGTCCTTGCCTACGAGCAGTACTTC.